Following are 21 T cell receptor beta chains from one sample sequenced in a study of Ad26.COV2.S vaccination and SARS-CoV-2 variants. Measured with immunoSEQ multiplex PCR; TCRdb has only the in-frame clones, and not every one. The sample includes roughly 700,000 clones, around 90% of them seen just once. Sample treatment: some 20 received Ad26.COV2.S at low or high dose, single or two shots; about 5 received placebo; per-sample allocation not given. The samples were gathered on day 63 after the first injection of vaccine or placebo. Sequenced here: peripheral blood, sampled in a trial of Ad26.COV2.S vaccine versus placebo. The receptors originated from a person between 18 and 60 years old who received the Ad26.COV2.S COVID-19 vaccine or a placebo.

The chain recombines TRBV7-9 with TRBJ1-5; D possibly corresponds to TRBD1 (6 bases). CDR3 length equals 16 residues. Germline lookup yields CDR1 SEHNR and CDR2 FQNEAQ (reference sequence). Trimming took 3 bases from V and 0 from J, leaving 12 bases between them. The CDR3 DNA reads TGTGCCAGCAGCTTCTTCGGGGGGCGTAGCAATCAGCCCCAGCATTTT. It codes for CASSFFGGRSNQPQHF. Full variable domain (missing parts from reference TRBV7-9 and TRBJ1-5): DTGVSQNPRHKITKRGQNVTFRCDPISEHNRLYWYRQTLGQGPEFLTYFQNEAQLEKSRLLSDRFSAERPKGSFSTLEIQRTEQGDSAMYLCASSFFGGRSNQPQHFGDGTRLSIL.

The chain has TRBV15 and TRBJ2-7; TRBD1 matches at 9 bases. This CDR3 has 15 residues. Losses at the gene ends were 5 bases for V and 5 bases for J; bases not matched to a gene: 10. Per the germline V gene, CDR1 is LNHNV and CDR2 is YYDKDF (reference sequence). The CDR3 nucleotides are TGTGCCACCAGCCGAGCGGGACAGGGCGTCAACGAGCAGTACTTC. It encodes CATSRAGQGVNEQYF.

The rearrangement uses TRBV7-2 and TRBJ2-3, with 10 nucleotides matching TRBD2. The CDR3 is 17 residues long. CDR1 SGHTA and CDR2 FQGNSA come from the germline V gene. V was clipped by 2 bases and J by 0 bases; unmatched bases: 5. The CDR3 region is CASSLTSGGASTDTQYF. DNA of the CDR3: TGTGCCAGCAGCTTAACCAGCGGGGGGGCTAGCACAGATACGCAGTATTTT.

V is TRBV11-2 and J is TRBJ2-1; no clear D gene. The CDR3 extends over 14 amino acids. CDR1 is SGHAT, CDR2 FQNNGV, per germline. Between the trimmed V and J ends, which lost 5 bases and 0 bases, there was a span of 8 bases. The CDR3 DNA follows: TGTGCCAGCAGCCCCCCAAGCTCCTACAATGAGCAGTTCTTC. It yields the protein CASSPPSSYNEQFF.

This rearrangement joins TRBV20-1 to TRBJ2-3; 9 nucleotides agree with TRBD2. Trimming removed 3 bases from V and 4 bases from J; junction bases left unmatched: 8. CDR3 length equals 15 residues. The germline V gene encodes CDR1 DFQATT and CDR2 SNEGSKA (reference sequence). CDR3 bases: TGCAGTGCTAGTAGAAGAGCGGGAGGCCCAGATACGCAGTATTTT. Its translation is CSASRRAGGPDTQYF.

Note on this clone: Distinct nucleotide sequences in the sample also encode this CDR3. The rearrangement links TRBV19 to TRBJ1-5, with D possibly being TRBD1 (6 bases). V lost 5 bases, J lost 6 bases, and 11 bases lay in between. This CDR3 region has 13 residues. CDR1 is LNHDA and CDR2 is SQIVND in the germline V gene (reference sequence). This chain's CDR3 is CASSEGDGQPQHF. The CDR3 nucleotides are TGTGCCAGTAGTGAGGGGGATGGTCAGCCCCAGCATTTT.

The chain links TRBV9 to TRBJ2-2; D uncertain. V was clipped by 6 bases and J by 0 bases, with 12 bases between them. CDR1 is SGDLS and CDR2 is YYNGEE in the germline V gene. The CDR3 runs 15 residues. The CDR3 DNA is TGTGCCAGCACCATCGGCAATGCGAACACCGGGGAGCTGTTTTTT. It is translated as CASTIGNANTGELFF.

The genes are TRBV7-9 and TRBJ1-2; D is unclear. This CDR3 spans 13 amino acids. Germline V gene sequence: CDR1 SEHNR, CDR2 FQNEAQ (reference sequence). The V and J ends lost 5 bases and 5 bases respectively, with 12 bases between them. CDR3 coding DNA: TGTGCCAGCAGCCCGGAGGGCTCTTATGGCTACACCTTC. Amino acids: CASSPEGSYGYTF.

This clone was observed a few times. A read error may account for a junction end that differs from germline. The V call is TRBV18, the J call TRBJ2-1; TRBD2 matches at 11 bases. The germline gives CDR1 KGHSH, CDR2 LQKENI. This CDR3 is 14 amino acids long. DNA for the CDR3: TGTGCCAGCTCCCTGGGACTAGCGGATCCCACCTTTCTCTTC. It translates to CASSLGLADPTFLF.

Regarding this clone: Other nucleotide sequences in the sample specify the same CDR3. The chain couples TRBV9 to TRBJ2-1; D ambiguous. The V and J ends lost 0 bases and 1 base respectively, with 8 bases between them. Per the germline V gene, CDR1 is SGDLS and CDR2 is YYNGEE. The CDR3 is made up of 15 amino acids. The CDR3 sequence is CASSVEGVSYNEQFF. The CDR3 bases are TGTGCCAGCAGCGTAGAGGGTGTATCCTACAATGAGCAGTTCTTC.

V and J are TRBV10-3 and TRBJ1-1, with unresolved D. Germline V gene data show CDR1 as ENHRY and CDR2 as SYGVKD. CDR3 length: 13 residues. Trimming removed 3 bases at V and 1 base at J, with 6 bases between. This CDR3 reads CAISEGRNTEAFF. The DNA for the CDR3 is TGTGCCATCAGTGAAGGCCGGAACACTGAAGCTTTCTTT.

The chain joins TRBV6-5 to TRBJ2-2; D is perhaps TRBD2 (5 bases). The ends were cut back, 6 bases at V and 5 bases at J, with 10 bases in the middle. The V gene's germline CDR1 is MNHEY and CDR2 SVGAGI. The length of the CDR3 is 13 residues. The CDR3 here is CASRGGWTGELFF. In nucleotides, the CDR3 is TGTGCCAGCAGAGGAGGCTGGACCGGGGAGCTGTTTTTT.

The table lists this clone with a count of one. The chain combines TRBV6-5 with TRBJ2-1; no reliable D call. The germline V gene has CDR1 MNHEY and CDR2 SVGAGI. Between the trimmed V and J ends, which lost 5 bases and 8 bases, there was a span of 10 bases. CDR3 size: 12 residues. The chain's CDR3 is CASSPQTDEQFF. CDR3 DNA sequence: TGTGCCAGCAGTCCTCAGACCGATGAGCAGTTCTTC.

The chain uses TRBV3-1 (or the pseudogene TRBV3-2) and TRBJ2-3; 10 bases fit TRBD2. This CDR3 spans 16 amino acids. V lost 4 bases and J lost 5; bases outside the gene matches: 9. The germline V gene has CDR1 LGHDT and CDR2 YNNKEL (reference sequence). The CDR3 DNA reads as TGTGCCAGCAGCCTGAAGCGGGGGGGCCGGGGAGATACGCAGTATTTT. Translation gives CASSLKRGGRGDTQYF.

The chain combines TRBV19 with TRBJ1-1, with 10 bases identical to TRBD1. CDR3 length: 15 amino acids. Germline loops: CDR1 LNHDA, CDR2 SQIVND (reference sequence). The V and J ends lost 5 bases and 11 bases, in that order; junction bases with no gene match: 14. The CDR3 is CASSPGDRGRVQAFF. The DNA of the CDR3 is TGTGCCAGTAGTCCAGGGGACAGGGGTCGGGTACAGGCTTTCTTT.

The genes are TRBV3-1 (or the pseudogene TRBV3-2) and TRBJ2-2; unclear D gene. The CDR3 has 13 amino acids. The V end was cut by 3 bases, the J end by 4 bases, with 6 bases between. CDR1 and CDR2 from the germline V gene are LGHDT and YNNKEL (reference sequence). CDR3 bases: TGTGCCAGCAGCCAGGAGCTCACCGGGGAGCTGTTTTTT. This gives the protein CASSQELTGELFF.

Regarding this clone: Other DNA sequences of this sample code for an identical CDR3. The CDR3 DNA reads TGTGCCAGCTCACCCAACAGTTCTGGAAACACCATATATTTT. Protein: CASSPNSSGNTIYF. The chain has TRBV18 and TRBJ1-3; D is uncertain. This CDR3 comprises 14 residues. Germline loops: CDR1 KGHSH, CDR2 LQKENI. Trimming pared 3 bases from V and 1 base from J, leaving 7 bases between.

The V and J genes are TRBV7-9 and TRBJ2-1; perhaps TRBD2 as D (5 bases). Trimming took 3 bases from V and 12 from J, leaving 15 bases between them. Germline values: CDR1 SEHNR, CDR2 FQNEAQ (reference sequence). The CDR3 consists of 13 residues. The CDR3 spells CASSFSLEEWQFF. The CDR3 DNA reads TGTGCCAGCAGCTTTTCACTAGAAGAATGGCAGTTCTTC.

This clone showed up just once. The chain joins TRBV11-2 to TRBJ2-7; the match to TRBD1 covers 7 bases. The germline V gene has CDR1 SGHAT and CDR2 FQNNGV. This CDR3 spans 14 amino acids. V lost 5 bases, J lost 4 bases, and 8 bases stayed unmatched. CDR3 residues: CASSIGDRVYEQYF. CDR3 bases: TGTGCCAGCAGCATAGGAGACAGGGTGTACGAGCAGTACTTC.

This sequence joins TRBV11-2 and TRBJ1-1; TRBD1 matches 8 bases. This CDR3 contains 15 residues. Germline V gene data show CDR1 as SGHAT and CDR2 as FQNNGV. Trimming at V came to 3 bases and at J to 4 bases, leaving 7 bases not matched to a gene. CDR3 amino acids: CASSLRGQVPTEAFF. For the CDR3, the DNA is TGTGCCAGCAGCTTGAGGGGACAGGTCCCCACTGAAGCTTTCTTT. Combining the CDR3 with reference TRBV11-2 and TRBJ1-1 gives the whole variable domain EAGVAQSPRYKIIEKRQSVAFWCNPISGHATLYWYQQILGQGPKLLIQFQNNGVVDDSQLPKDRFSAERLKGVDSTLKIQPAKLEDSAVYLCASSLRGQVPTEAFFGQGTRLTVV.

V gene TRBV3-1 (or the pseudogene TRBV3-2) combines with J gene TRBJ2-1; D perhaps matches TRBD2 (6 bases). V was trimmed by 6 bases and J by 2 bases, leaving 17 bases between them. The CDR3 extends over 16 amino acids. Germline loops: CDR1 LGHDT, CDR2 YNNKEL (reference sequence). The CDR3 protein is CASRPGGRSPYNEQFF. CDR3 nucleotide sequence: TGTGCCAGCAGGCCGGGTGGGAGGTCCCCCTACAATGAGCAGTTCTTC.